This passage covers 27 T cell receptor beta chains from one sample sequenced in a study of Tregs in tolerant kidney transplant recipients. Some clones are missing from TCRdb's copy, which holds only in-frame ones; the method was immunoSEQ multiplex PCR. The data show 98,000 or so clones, 90% seen once. The sequencing used CD4+ T cells from blood, collected before the transplant. The receptors derive from a human donor who received a combined kidney and bone marrow transplant.

This clone was counted only a few times. The chain employs TRBV9 and TRBJ2-1; 12 positions agree with TRBD1. Germline loops: CDR1 SGDLS, CDR2 YYNGEE. The CDR3 is made up of 17 amino acids. Trimming cost V 2 bases and J 10 bases; bases outside gene matches: 13. The CDR3 DNA sequence: TGTGCCAGCAGCGTGGGACAGGGGGCGATTGGAGATGAAGAGCAGTTCTTC. It encodes CASSVGQGAIGDEEQFF.

This clone was observed a single time. The chain uses TRBV5-1 and TRBJ1-3, with D perhaps matching TRBD1 (5 bases). The length of the CDR3 is 15 residues. From germline, CDR1 is SGHRS and CDR2 YFSETQ. Trimming removed 0 bases at V and 2 bases at J, with 9 bases between. This CDR3 is CASSLVGDTGNTIYF. CDR3 DNA: TGCGCCAGCAGCTTGGTAGGGGATACTGGAAACACCATATATTTT.

The genes are TRBV5-1 and TRBJ2-7; 8 nucleotides agree with TRBD1. The V gene end was trimmed by 0 bases and the J gene end by 5 bases; junction bases not matched to a gene: 4. This CDR3 has 14 amino acids. From germline, CDR1 is SGHRS and CDR2 YFSETQ. CDR3 sequence reads: CASSLGDRYHEQYF. The CDR3 DNA reads TGCGCCAGCAGCTTGGGGGACAGGTACCACGAGCAGTACTTC.

This clone came up once. The chain employs TRBV30 and TRBJ2-7; TRBD2 matches 7 bases. V was clipped by 5 bases and J by 2 bases; unmatched bases: 3. The CDR3 runs 12 residues. The germline V gene has CDR1 GTSNPN and CDR2 SVGIG (reference sequence). The CDR3 region is CAWGGGPYEQYF. CDR3 DNA: TGTGCCTGGGGGGGAGGGCCCTACGAGCAGTACTTC.

The table lists this clone with a few counts. The chain employs TRBV2 and TRBJ1-5; possibly TRBD1 for D (5 bases). The V gene's germline CDR1 is SNHLY and CDR2 FYNNEI. The V and J ends lost 6 bases and 6 bases respectively, with 9 bases between them. This CDR3 comprises 12 residues. As DNA, the CDR3 is TGTGCCAGCAGGAGACAGTTTCAGCCCCAGCATTTT. Protein: CASRRQFQPQHF.

This clone has just one count. CDR3 loop: CASSLAGVVGTEAFF. As DNA, the CDR3 is TGCGCCAGCAGCTTGGCAGGGGTGGTGGGCACTGAAGCTTTCTTT. The chain employs TRBV5-1 and TRBJ1-1, with a possible D match to TRBD1 (6 bases). Germline V gives CDR1 SGHRS, CDR2 YFSETQ. The CDR3 loop spans 15 amino acids. Trimming pared 0 bases from V and 4 bases from J, leaving 13 bases between.

The chain recombines TRBV6-5 with TRBJ2-7, with D possibly TRBD1 on 6 matching bases. The V and J ends lost 4 bases and 5 bases respectively, with 21 bases between them. Germline assignment: CDR1 MNHEY and CDR2 SVGAGI. CDR3 size: 16 residues. The CDR3 DNA reads as TGTGCCAGCAGTTCACAGACTCGACAGGTCAGGAACGAGCAGTACTTC. This gives the protein CASSSQTRQVRNEQYF.

V gene TRBV28 combines with J gene TRBJ1-5; possible D gene TRBD1, 5 bases. This CDR3 is built from 16 residues. CDR1 MDHEN and CDR2 SYDVKM come from the germline V gene. Trimming left V 3 bases short and J 3 bases short, with 15 bases between. CDR3 coding DNA: TGTGCCAGCAGTTTGGGGGGTTTCGATTTCAATCAGCCCCAGCATTTT. As protein: CASSLGGFDFNQPQHF.

The CDR3: CASSKRTGNYEQYF. For the CDR3, the DNA is TGTGCCAGCAGCAAACGGACAGGCAACTACGAGCAGTACTTC. The chain uses TRBV11-1 and TRBJ2-7; 7 nucleotides agree with TRBD1. The germline gives CDR1 SGHAT, CDR2 FQDESV (reference sequence). This CDR3 has 14 amino acids. V dropped 5 bases and J dropped 3; count of bases not matched to a gene: 7.

V and J are TRBV10-1 and TRBJ2-7; no firm D call. The germline gives CDR1 WNHNN, CDR2 SYGVQD (reference sequence). The V and J ends lost 2 bases and 0 bases respectively, with 14 bases between them. This CDR3 spans 16 amino acids. DNA for the CDR3: TGCGCCAGCAGTGAGCAAGGAGCTTTATCCTCCTACGAGCAGTACTTC. This translates into CASSEQGALSSYEQYF.

The rearrangement uses TRBV27 and TRBJ1-1, with a weak D call TRBD1 (5 bases). The CDR3 runs 12 residues. V was clipped by 2 bases and J by 10 bases, with 11 bases between them. The germline CDR1 and CDR2 sequences are MNHEY and SMNVEV (reference sequence). This CDR3 is CASSLKGRAAFF. In DNA, the CDR3 is TGTGCCAGCAGTTTAAAGGGGAGGGCAGCTTTCTTT.

This clone has just one count. V gene TRBV19 combines with J gene TRBJ2-1, with 7 nucleotides matching TRBD2. CDR3 length: 15 amino acids. Germline CDR1 is LNHDA and CDR2 is SQIVND (reference sequence). The trim removed 6 bases at V and 3 bases at J, leaving 8 bases unmatched. CDR3 in amino acids: CASRAAGAFYNEQFF. The CDR3 bases are TGTGCCAGTAGGGCGGCGGGAGCGTTCTACAATGAGCAGTTCTTC.

CDR3 DNA: TGCGCCAGCAGCTCCAGTGATACGCAGTATTTT. Translated: CASSSSDTQYF. The chain links TRBV5-1 to TRBJ2-3, with D unresolved. The length of the CDR3 is 11 residues. Between the trimmed V and J ends, which lost 3 bases and 6 bases, there was a span of 5 bases. Germline values: CDR1 SGHRS, CDR2 YFSETQ.

V is TRBV13 and J is TRBJ1-1; 7 nucleotides agree with TRBD1. Trimming cost V 8 bases and J 10 bases; bases outside gene matches: 10. This CDR3 comprises 12 residues. Germline CDR1 reads PRHDT; CDR2 reads FYEKMQ (reference sequence). CDR3 in amino acids: CASGTTGQGAFF. The CDR3 nucleotides read TGTGCCAGCGGGACGACAGGGCAAGGAGCTTTCTTT.

This clone appeared a few times. This rearrangement joins TRBV6-5 to TRBJ1-2; weak D call: TRBD1 (6 bases). CDR3 size: 13 residues. V was trimmed by 4 bases and J by 4 bases, leaving 10 bases between them. Germline CDR1 reads MNHEY; CDR2 reads SVGAGI. CDR3 amino acids: CASSSGEGYGYTF. CDR3 nucleotides: TGTGCCAGCAGTTCAGGGGAAGGCTATGGCTACACCTTC.

This clone came up a few times. This sequence joins TRBV6-1 and TRBJ1-1, with D unresolved. Trimming removed 8 bases from V and 6 bases from J, with 10 bases in between. The CDR3 runs to 11 residues. Germline loops: CDR1 MNHNS, CDR2 SASEGT. The DNA for the CDR3 is TGTGCCAGCGCAGGCACAGCTGAAGCTTTCTTT. Protein product: CASAGTAEAFF.

The genes are TRBV5-1 and TRBJ1-2; 11 bases match TRBD1. The CDR3 spans 14 residues. V was pared by 0 bases and J by 5 bases, with 0 bases of the junction left unmatched. Looked up from germline, CDR1 is SGHRS and CDR2 is YFSETQ. The CDR3 sequence is CASSLGDRGYGYTF. CDR3 sequence (DNA): TGCGCCAGCAGCTTGGGGGACAGGGGGTATGGCTACACCTTC.

V gene TRBV25-1 combines with J gene TRBJ2-1, with 8 bases that match TRBD2. V was pared by 8 bases and J by 9 bases, with 12 bases of the junction left unmatched. CDR1 is MGHDK and CDR2 is SYGVNS in the germline V gene. The CDR3 extends over 14 amino acids. The CDR3 reads CASGTGTRLREQFF. DNA of the CDR3: TGTGCCAGCGGCACCGGGACTAGATTGCGTGAGCAGTTCTTC.

V and J are TRBV4-1 and TRBJ1-5; no reliable D call. V was cut by 1 base and J by 2 bases, with 12 bases left in between. The CDR3 runs to 16 residues. Germline V gene data show CDR1 as MGHRA and CDR2 as YSYEKL. The CDR3 loop is CASSQGTVNGNQPQHF. The DNA of the CDR3 is TGCGCCAGCAGCCAAGGCACGGTAAACGGCAATCAGCCCCAGCATTTT.

This chain links TRBV6-5 with TRBJ2-1; D is perhaps TRBD1 (6 bases). Between the trimmed V and J ends, which lost 6 bases and 3 bases, there was a span of 15 bases. The CDR3 covers 15 residues. Germline V lookup: CDR1 MNHEY, CDR2 SVGAGI. The CDR3 reads CASRGTLRGYNEQFF. The CDR3 DNA reads as TGTGCCAGCAGAGGGACATTAAGGGGCTACAATGAGCAGTTCTTC.

The chain is built from TRBV9 and TRBJ2-5; the match to TRBD1 covers 10 bases. CDR1 is SGDLS, CDR2 YYNGEE, per germline. The CDR3 is 16 residues long. The J segment lost 5 bases and the V segment lost 3 bases, leaving 10 bases of the junction unmatched. The CDR3, as DNA: TGTGCCAGCAGCGCAACCGGGACAGGGGCCGGGGAGACCCAGTACTTC. Amino acids: CASSATGTGAGETQYF.

The chain joins TRBV6-5 to TRBJ2-7, with D tentatively TRBD1 (5 bases). Germline CDR1 MNHEY, CDR2 SVGAGI. V was pared by 7 bases and J by 0 bases, with 10 bases between. This CDR3 has 13 amino acids. The CDR3 DNA reads TGTGCCAGCACCGGCCAGGGCTCCTACGAGCAGTACTTC. Encoded protein: CASTGQGSYEQYF.

This chain connects TRBV5-1 to TRBJ2-1; D gene uncertain. Trimming took off 0 bases at V and 8 bases at J, with 12 bases between the two ends. The CDR3 has 14 residues. Germline values: CDR1 SGHRS, CDR2 YFSETQ. The CDR3 loop reads CASSLARLVDEQFF. CDR3 nucleotide sequence: TGCGCCAGCAGCTTGGCCCGGCTAGTCGATGAGCAGTTCTTC.

The chain combines TRBV5-6 with TRBJ2-7, with 11 nucleotides matching TRBD1. J lost 2 bases, V lost 4 bases, and 5 bases had no gene match. This CDR3 comprises 15 residues. Germline V gene sequence: CDR1 SGHDT, CDR2 YYEEEE. In nucleotides, the CDR3 is TGTGCCAGCAGCCCGGGGACAGGGGGAACCTACGAGCAGTACTTC. Its protein product is CASSPGTGGTYEQYF.

The CDR3 DNA sequence: TGTGCCAGCAGTCCGGGACAGGGGAGGTCTCCCCAGCATTTT. This gives the protein CASSPGQGRSPQHF. The chain has TRBV6-5 and TRBJ1-5, with 10 bases lining up with TRBD1. Germline lookup yields CDR1 MNHEY and CDR2 SVGAGI. With 5 bases clipped from V and 10 bases from J, the junction kept 8 bases outside the gene matches. The length of the CDR3 is 14 residues.

This chain connects TRBV7-9 to TRBJ2-1, with 11 bases that match TRBD1. CDR1 and CDR2 from the germline V gene are SEHNR and FQNEAQ (reference sequence). The CDR3 extends over 14 amino acids. V shed 6 bases and J 5 bases; nucleotides not matched to a gene: 3. CDR3 in amino acids: CASRGTGGHNEQFF. CDR3 nucleotide sequence: TGTGCCAGCAGGGGGACAGGGGGTCACAATGAGCAGTTCTTC.

The chain is built from TRBV19 and TRBJ2-5; 9 nucleotides align to TRBD1. Germline CDR1 LNHDA, CDR2 SQIVND (reference sequence). This CDR3 region has 13 residues. V lost 11 bases to trimming and J lost 3 bases; unmatched junction nucleotides: 7. This chain's CDR3 is CASGTGRKETQYF. CDR3 DNA sequence: TGTGCCTCGGGGACAGGGAGAAAAGAGACCCAGTACTTC.